This T cell receptor (beta chain) stems from a study of T cells after yellow fever vaccination. J gave up 1 base and V 3 bases, and 3 bases lay outside the gene matches. The CDR3 covers 14 residues. Germline CDR1 and CDR2: SGDLS and YYNGEE. This clonotype was picked up many times. In TCRdb, the 5' RACE reads were re-called with MiXCR into one record per CDR3 protein. The sample shows tens of thousands of distinct CDR3 sequences, roughly 7.4% of them seen only once. Sequences were derived from CD8+ T cells sorted from PBMCs, sampled 15 days after the yellow fever booster vaccination. The chain links TRBV9 to TRBJ2-5, with TRBD1 identical over 7 bases. The sequence came from a man aged 30-40 years who received the YFV17D yellow fever vaccine. DNA of the CDR3: TGTGCCAGCAGCGCGACAGGGATCCAAGAGACCCAGTACTTC. Protein: CASSATGIQETQYF.